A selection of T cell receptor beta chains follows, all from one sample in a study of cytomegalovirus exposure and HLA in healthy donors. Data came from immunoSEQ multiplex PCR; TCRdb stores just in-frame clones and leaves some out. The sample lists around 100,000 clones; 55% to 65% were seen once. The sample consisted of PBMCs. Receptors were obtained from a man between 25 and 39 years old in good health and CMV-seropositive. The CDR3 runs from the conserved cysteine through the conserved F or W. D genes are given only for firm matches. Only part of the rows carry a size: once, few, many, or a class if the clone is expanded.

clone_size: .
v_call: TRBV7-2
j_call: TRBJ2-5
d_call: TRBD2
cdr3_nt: TGTGCCAGCAGCTTATTTGGGACTAGCGGGGGTCAGACCCAGTACTTC
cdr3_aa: CASSLFGTSGGQTQYF

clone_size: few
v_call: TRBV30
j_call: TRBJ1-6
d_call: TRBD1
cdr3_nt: TGTGCCTGGAGTCCGCCAGGGGGCTTTCGTTCACCCCTCCACTTT
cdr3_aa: CAWSPPGGFRSPLHF

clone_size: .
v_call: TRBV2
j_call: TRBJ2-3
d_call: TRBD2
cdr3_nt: TGTGCCAGCAGAGATCTAGCGGGGGGGCTGTCAGATACGCAGTATTTT
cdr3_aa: CASRDLAGGLSDTQYF

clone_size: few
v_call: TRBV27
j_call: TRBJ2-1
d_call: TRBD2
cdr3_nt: TGTGCCAGCAAACCGGGACTAGCGGGGGTAGGCAATGAGCAGTTCTTC
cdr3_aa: CASKPGLAGVGNEQFF

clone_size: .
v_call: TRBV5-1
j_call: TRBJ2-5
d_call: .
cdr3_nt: TGCGCCAGCAGCCCTGGGCAGGGGGAGACCCAGTACTTC
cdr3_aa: CASSPGQGETQYF

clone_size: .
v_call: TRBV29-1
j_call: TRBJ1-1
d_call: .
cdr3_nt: TGCAGCGTTGAAGATCTGGGTATTAGCGAAGCTTTCTTT
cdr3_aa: CSVEDLGISEAFF

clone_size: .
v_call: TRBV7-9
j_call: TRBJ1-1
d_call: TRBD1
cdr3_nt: TGTGCCAGCAGCCTTAACAGGGGTAATCCTGAAGCTTTCTTT
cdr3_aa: CASSLNRGNPEAFF

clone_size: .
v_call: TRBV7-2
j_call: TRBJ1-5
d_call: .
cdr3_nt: TGTGCCAGCAGCAGCACTTATCAGCCCCAGCATTTT
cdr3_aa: CASSSTYQPQHF

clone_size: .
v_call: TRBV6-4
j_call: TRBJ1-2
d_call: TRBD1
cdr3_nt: TGTGCCAACAGGAGGACAGGGGCCTATGGCTACACCTTC
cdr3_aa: CANRRTGAYGYTF

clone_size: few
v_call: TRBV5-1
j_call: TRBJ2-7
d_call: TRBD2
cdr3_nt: TGCGCCAGCAGCAATAGCGGGGGTCTCTCCTACGAGCAGTACTTC
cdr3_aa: CASSNSGGLSYEQYF

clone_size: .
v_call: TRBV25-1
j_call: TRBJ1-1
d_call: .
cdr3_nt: TGTGCCAGCCAGGGGTATGGGAACACTGAAGCTTTCTTT
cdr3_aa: CASQGYGNTEAFF

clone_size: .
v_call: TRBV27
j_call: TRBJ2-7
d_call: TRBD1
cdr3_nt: TGTGCCAGCAGACCTACCGACAGGGGTGGTGACGAGCAGTACTTC
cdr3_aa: CASRPTDRGGDEQYF

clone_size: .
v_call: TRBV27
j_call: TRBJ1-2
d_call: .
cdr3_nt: TGTGCCAGCAGGCCCAGGGGATGGAAGTATGGCTACACCTTC
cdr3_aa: CASRPRGWKYGYTF

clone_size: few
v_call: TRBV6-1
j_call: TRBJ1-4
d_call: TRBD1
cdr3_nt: TGTGCCAGCCGACAGGGGCATGAAAAACTGTTTTTT
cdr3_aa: CASRQGHEKLFF

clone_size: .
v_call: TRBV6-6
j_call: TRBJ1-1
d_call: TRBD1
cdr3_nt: TGTGCCAGCAGTCCCGGACAGGGGAAAAGGAACACTGAAGCTTTCTTT
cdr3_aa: CASSPGQGKRNTEAFF

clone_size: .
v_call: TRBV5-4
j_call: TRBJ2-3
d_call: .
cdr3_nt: TGTGCCATACCAGGGGATTCGAGCACAGATACGCAGTATTTT
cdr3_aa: CAIPGDSSTDTQYF

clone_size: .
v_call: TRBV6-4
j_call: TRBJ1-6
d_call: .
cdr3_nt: TGTGCCAGCAGCAGACAGGCAAGCACTAATTCACCCCTCCACTTT
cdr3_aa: CASSRQASTNSPLHF

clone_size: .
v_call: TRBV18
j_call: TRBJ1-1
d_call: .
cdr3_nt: TGTGCCAGCTCCTTCGGTACGAACACTGAAGCTTTCTTT
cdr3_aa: CASSFGTNTEAFF

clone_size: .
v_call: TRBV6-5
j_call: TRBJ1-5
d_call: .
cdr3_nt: TGTGCCACGAAGACAGGTAATCAGCCCCAGCATTTT
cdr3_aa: CATKTGNQPQHF

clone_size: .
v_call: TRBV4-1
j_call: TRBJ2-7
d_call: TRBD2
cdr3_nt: TGCGCCAGCAGCCAAGTCAATTTAGCGGGGAGCTTTCAGTACTTC
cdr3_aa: CASSQVNLAGSFQYF

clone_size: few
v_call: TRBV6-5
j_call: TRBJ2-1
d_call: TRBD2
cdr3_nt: TGTGCCAGCAGTTTAGCGGGGGGGCACGAGTTCTTC
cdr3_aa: CASSLAGGHEFF

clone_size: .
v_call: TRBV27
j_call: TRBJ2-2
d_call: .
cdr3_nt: TGTGCCAGCAGTTTAAGGGGGGGGAACACCGGGGAGCTGTTTTTT
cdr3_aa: CASSLRGGNTGELFF

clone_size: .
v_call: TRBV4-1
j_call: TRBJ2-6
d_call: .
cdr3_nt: TGCGCCAGCAGCCAAATTACAGGGCTTGGGGCCAACGTCCTGACTTTC
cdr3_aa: CASSQITGLGANVLTF

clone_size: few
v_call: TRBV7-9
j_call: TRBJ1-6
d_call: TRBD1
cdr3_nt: TGTGCCAGTAAGGACAGGGACTATAATTCACCCCTCCACTTT
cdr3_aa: CASKDRDYNSPLHF

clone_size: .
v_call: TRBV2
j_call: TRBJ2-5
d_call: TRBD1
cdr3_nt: TGTGCCAGCACCTCGGACAGGGGGGAGGAGACCCAGTACTTC
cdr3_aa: CASTSDRGEETQYF

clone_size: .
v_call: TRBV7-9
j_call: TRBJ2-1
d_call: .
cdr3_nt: TGTGCCAGCAGCCCCTCGGACAGACCGTACAATGAGCAGTTCTTC
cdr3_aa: CASSPSDRPYNEQFF

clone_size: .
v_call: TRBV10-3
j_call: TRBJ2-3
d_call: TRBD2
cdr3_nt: TGTGCCATCAGCCCTGAGCGGGGGTACTCAGATACGCAGTATTTT
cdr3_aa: CAISPERGYSDTQYF

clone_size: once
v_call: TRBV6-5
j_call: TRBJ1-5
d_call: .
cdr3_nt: TGTGCCAGCAGTGTCCAGGAGGCTCAGCCCCAGCATTTT
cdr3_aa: CASSVQEAQPQHF

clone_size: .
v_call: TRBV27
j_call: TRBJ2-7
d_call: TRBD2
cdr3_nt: TGTGCCAGCAGTTGGGGGGCGGGGGGCTACGAGCAGTACTTC
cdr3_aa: CASSWGAGGYEQYF

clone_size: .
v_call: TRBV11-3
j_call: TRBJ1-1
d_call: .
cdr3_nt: TGTGCCAGCAGCCGTGCGGGGGCTGAAGCTTTCTTT
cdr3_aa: CASSRAGAEAFF

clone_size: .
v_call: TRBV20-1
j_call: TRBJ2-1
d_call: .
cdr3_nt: TGCAGCGCAGGGATCAATGAGCAGTTCTTC
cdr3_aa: CSAGINEQFF

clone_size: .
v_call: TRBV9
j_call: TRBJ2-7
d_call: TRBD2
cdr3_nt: TGTGCCAGCAGCGTGGGGACTACTCACTCCTACGAGCAGTACTTC
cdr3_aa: CASSVGTTHSYEQYF

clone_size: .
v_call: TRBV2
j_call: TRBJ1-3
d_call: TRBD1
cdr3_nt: TGTGCCACTACTGACAGGGCTGGAAACACCATATATTTT
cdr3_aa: CATTDRAGNTIYF